These T cell receptor beta chains were read from a single sample in a study of OX40 agonist ivuxolimab in advanced cancers. Clones were read by immunoSEQ multiplex PCR, and TCRdb kept only the in-frame ones, dropping some. The sample shows 70,000 to 80,000 clones, 92% of them seen only once. Sequenced here: CD4+ or CD8+ T cells sorted from blood, sampled in a trial of the OX40 agonist ivuxolimab. Every receptor here comes from an adult with an advanced solid tumor such as melanoma, head and neck, liver or kidney cancer. The CDR3 runs from the conserved cysteine through the conserved F or W. The order of the fields is CDR3 length, J gene, V gene, D gene, clone size, CDR3 DNA, CDR3 protein. D genes are given only for firm matches. Size is omitted from some rows. Given values are once, few, many or a class for expanded clones.

13,TRBJ2-7,TRBV11-3,TRBD1,.,TGTGCCAGCAGCGTCGGGACAGGGTTCAAGCAGTACTTC,CASSVGTGFKQYF
15,TRBJ2-6,TRBV2,.,.,TGTGCCGGCTCCCTGGGACTCGCTAGGGCCAACGTCCTGACTTTC,CAGSLGLARANVLTF
15,TRBJ1-1,TRBV10-1,.,.,TGCGCCAGCAGTGAGGCCTCGGGGTCCTACACTGAAGCTTTCTTT,CASSEASGSYTEAFF
12,TRBJ2-5,TRBV5-1,.,.,TGCGCCAGCAGCTTGGGGGAAGAGACCCAGTACTTC,CASSLGEETQYF
16,TRBJ2-5,TRBV14,TRBD1,.,TGTGCCAGCAGCCAAGGGACAGGGGTCATGGGTGAGACCCAGTACTTC,CASSQGTGVMGETQYF
16,TRBJ1-5,TRBV27,.,.,TGTGCCAGCAGCCTCAGCCCACCAGAGAGCAATCAGCCCCAGCATTTT,CASSLSPPESNQPQHF
14,TRBJ2-1,TRBV15,.,.,TGTGCCACCAGCAGAGATGGAGCGAAGGATGAGCAGTTCTTC,CATSRDGAKDEQFF
15,TRBJ2-1,TRBV21-1,.,.,TGTGCCAGCAGCACCCGACTAGACAGGTACAATGAGCAGTTCTTC,CASSTRLDRYNEQFF
21,TRBJ2-6,TRBV30,.,.,TGTGCCTGGAGTGTACCCACGTGGAGGGCAGCGGCTCACTCTGGGGCCAACGTCCTGACTTTC,CAWSVPTWRAAAHSGANVLTF
15,TRBJ1-1,TRBV10-3,TRBD1,.,TGTGCCATCAGTGAGTCGACAGGGGGAAACACTGAAGCTTTCTTT,CAISESTGGNTEAFF
18,TRBJ2-1,TRBV5-1,.,.,TGCGCCAGCAGCTTGAACTTCCTCCTAAAGAGCTCCTACAATGAGCAGTTCTTC,CASSLNFLLKSSYNEQFF
13,TRBJ2-5,TRBV5-5,.,.,TGTGCCAGCAGCTTTACAGGGTCAGAGACCCAGTACTTC,CASSFTGSETQYF
12,TRBJ1-2,TRBV29-1,.,.,TGCAGCGTTGATATAGGCTCCTATGGCTACACCTTC,CSVDIGSYGYTF
13,TRBJ1-6,TRBV9,.,once,TGTGCCAGCAATCAGGCGAATAATTCACCCCTCCACTTT,CASNQANNSPLHF
12,TRBJ1-2,TRBV9,.,.,TGTGCCAGCAGCGTTAGGACCATCGGCTACACCTTC,CASSVRTIGYTF
10,TRBJ2-1,TRBV20-1,.,.,TGCAGTGCGGGTCAAGACGAGCAGTTCTTC,CSAGQDEQFF
15,TRBJ2-1,TRBV6-1,.,.,TGTGCCAGCTTCCCCCCGGGGTCCTCCTACAATGAGCAGTTCTTC,CASFPPGSSYNEQFF
12,TRBJ1-5,TRBV5-6,.,.,TGTGCCAGCAGCCTCCAGGGTCAGCCCCAGCATTTT,CASSLQGQPQHF
15,TRBJ2-3,TRBV29-1,TRBD2,.,TGCAGCGCCGCCGGGACTAGCGGGAGGGGGGATACGCAGTATTTT,CSAAGTSGRGDTQYF
17,TRBJ1-3,TRBV7-6,TRBD1,.,TGTGCCAGCAGCTTAATGACAGGGAGCTTGTCTGGAAACACCATATATTTT,CASSLMTGSLSGNTIYF
11,TRBJ1-3,TRBV30,.,.,TGTGCCTGGGGGCCTGGAAACACCATATATTTT,CAWGPGNTIYF
13,TRBJ2-7,TRBV19,TRBD2,.,TGTGCCAGTAGAAGCGGGAGCTCCTACGAGCAGTACTTC,CASRSGSSYEQYF
14,TRBJ2-7,TRBV19,.,.,TGTGCCAGTGCAGGACTGTTCCCCCCCTACGAGCAGTACTTC,CASAGLFPPYEQYF
11,TRBJ1-1,TRBV5-6,.,.,TGTGCCAGCAGGAGGGGCCCTGAAGCTTTCTTT,CASRRGPEAFF
15,TRBJ2-1,TRBV9,TRBD2,.,TGTGCCAGCAGCGAGGGGACTAGTACTGGGAATGAGCAGTTCTTC,CASSEGTSTGNEQFF
15,TRBJ1-1,TRBV2,TRBD1,.,TGTGCCAGCAGTGAACAGGGGGCAAAGAACACTGAAGCTTTCTTT,CASSEQGAKNTEAFF
15,TRBJ2-3,TRBV7-2,TRBD2,.,TGTGCCAGCAGCCCCCCGACTAGCGGGGCAGATACGCAGTATTTT,CASSPPTSGADTQYF
13,TRBJ2-5,TRBV27,TRBD2,.,TGTGCCAGCAGTTTGCGGGGGACGGAGACCCAGTACTTC,CASSLRGTETQYF
15,TRBJ1-1,TRBV27,.,.,TGTGCCAGCAGTCCCACTGGACAGCCCGTAGCTGAAGCTTTCTTT,CASSPTGQPVAEAFF
15,TRBJ2-5,TRBV12-5,.,.,TGTGCTAGTGGTTTGGTTACGGGAGCAGGTGAGACCCAGTACTTC,CASGLVTGAGETQYF
15,TRBJ1-3,TRBV19,.,.,TGTGCCAGTAGTCCGGGCAAAAACTCTGGAAACACCATATATTTT,CASSPGKNSGNTIYF
14,TRBJ2-1,TRBV6-5,.,.,TGTGCCAGCACCCACACCGCGTTTGAGGATGAGCAGTTCTTC,CASTHTAFEDEQFF
14,TRBJ1-2,TRBV27,TRBD1,.,TGTGCCAGCAGTTGGGGACAGGGGTTTGCTGGCTACACCTTC,CASSWGQGFAGYTF
14,TRBJ1-1,TRBV29-1,.,.,TGCAGCTTTCGGCGGGGCGACATGAACACTGAAGCTTTCTTT,CSFRRGDMNTEAFF
16,TRBJ1-3,TRBV18,.,.,TGTGCCAGCTCACCGGAGCAGGGAAGTTCTGGAAACACCATATATTTT,CASSPEQGSSGNTIYF
14,TRBJ2-1,TRBV7-9,TRBD2,once,TGTGCCAGCAGCTTCGGGACTAGCGGGAGGAAGCAGTTCTTC,CASSFGTSGRKQFF
15,TRBJ2-2,TRBV19,.,.,TGTGCCAGTAGTATAGGTTCAGCGAACACCGGGGAGCTGTTTTTT,CASSIGSANTGELFF
16,TRBJ2-3,TRBV30,.,.,TGTGCCTGGAGAGAGATTCCCGGGTTGGGCACAGATACGCAGTATTTT,CAWREIPGLGTDTQYF
15,TRBJ1-2,TRBV6-9,TRBD1,.,TGTGCCAGCAGCCTAGGACAGGGGGCCTACTATGGCTACACCTTC,CASSLGQGAYYGYTF
17,TRBJ2-2,TRBV13,.,once,TGTGCCAGCAGCTTAAGGAATTCGGGGGGCGCGACCGGGGAGCTGTTTTTT,CASSLRNSGGATGELFF
13,TRBJ1-1,TRBV18,.,.,TGTGCCAGCTCACCGGGACCAGAAACTGAAGCTTTCTTT,CASSPGPETEAFF
14,TRBJ2-7,TRBV7-8,.,.,TGTGCCAGCAGCCTGGGACTCGAGGGCTACGAGCAGTACTTC,CASSLGLEGYEQYF
15,TRBJ1-1,TRBV7-2,.,.,TGTGCCAGCAGCTTAGGGGGGGCACCGAACACTGAAGCTTTCTTT,CASSLGGAPNTEAFF
15,TRBJ1-4,TRBV11-2,TRBD1,once,TGTGCCAGCAGCTCCCACAGGGGAGGGGGCGAAAAACTGTTTTTT,CASSSHRGGGEKLFF
11,TRBJ1-3,TRBV6-5,.,.,TGTGCCAGCTACTCTGGAAACACCATATATTTT,CASYSGNTIYF
14,TRBJ2-7,TRBV5-1,.,.,TGCGCCAGCAGCTTGGGGGACTCATCCTACGAGCAGTACTTC,CASSLGDSSYEQYF
13,TRBJ1-2,TRBV14,TRBD1,.,TGTGCCAGCAGCCAAGATAGACAGGGAGGCTACACCTTC,CASSQDRQGGYTF
14,TRBJ2-7,TRBV2,TRBD1,once,TGTGCCAGCAGTCCGCCGGACAGGGGCTACGAGCAGTACTTC,CASSPPDRGYEQYF
17,TRBJ1-5,TRBV5-6,TRBD1,.,TGTGCCAGCAGCGTATGGGAGGGACAGGCCTCAAATCAGCCCCAGCATTTT,CASSVWEGQASNQPQHF
18,TRBJ2-7,TRBV7-4,TRBD1,.,TGTGCCAGCAGCTCCCAGACAGGGGGCGAGAGGGGTAAGTACGAGCAGTACTTC,CASSSQTGGERGKYEQYF
15,TRBJ1-3,TRBV18,.,.,TGTGCCAGCTCACCAGAGGGCCTCTCTGGAAACACCATATATTTT,CASSPEGLSGNTIYF
12,TRBJ1-2,TRBV30,TRBD1,.,TGTGCCTGGACCGGACAGGGGGATGGCTACACCTTC,CAWTGQGDGYTF
13,TRBJ1-1,TRBV5-6,.,.,TGTGCCAGCAGCCGCGGCAGGGGTCTGGAAGCTTTCTTT,CASSRGRGLEAFF
12,TRBJ1-2,TRBV4-1,.,.,TGCGCCAGCAGCCACCGGGGGCGTGGCTACACCTTC,CASSHRGRGYTF